The 17 T cell receptor beta chains below come from one sample, sequenced in a study of cytomegalovirus exposure and HLA in healthy donors. Generated by immunoSEQ multiplex PCR, the TCRdb table keeps only in-frame clones and is missing some. The sample contains around 60,000 clones, about 95% of which appear only once. Specimen: PBMCs. All receptors derive from a woman under 30 in good health and CMV-seronegative.

The chain links TRBV4-1 to TRBJ2-1; a possible D gene is TRBD2 (5 bases). Trimming shortened V by 6 bases and J by 4 bases, and 16 bases separated the two germline ends. Germline V lookup: CDR1 MGHRA, CDR2 YSYEKL. The CDR3 is 15 amino acids. The DNA for the CDR3 is TGCGCCAGCAGACCCCTGGGGAGCCCTTACAATGAGCAGTTCTTC. Encoded protein: CASRPLGSPYNEQFF.

This clone is a singleton in its sample. The rearrangement joins TRBV10-3 to TRBJ2-2; 15 bases fit TRBD2. The CDR3 consists of 17 residues. V was clipped by 6 bases and J by 4 bases; unmatched bases: 6. Germline lookup yields CDR1 ENHRY and CDR2 SYGVKD. CDR3 in DNA: TGTGCCATCAGCGGACTAGCGGGAGGGGGGGGCACCGGGGAGCTGTTTTTT. Translated: CAISGLAGGGGTGELFF.

The rearrangement links TRBV19 to TRBJ2-7, with D maybe TRBD1 (6 bases). The CDR3 length is 20 residues. Germline V gene data show CDR1 as LNHDA and CDR2 as SQIVND (reference sequence). Trimming cost V 3 bases and J 0 bases, with 27 bases left between them. The CDR3 loop is CASSITGFVGDPLSSYEQYF. Here the CDR3 DNA reads TGTGCCAGTAGTATCACAGGGTTCGTAGGGGACCCTCTAAGCTCCTACGAGCAGTACTTC.

This rearrangement joins TRBV6-1 to TRBJ1-5, with a weak D call TRBD1 (6 bases). Germline assignment: CDR1 MNHNS and CDR2 SASEGT. V was pared by 3 bases and J by 6 bases, with 18 bases between. The CDR3 length is 16 residues. The CDR3 loop reads CASSDQGPLLGQPQHF. DNA of the CDR3: TGTGCCAGCAGTGATCAGGGGCCCCTATTGGGTCAGCCCCAGCATTTT.

A single count supports this clone. The CDR3 loop reads CASSAGPSESSYEQYF. For the CDR3, the DNA is TGCGCCAGCAGCGCCGGACCTAGCGAGAGCTCCTACGAGCAGTACTTC. The J gene is TRBJ2-7, the V gene TRBV5-1; D is possibly TRBD2 (6 bases). Between the trimmed V and J ends, which lost 4 bases and 0 bases, there was a span of 17 bases. The CDR3 runs to 16 residues. CDR1 and CDR2 from the germline V gene are SGHRS and YFSETQ. Looking up the rest from reference TRBV5-1 and TRBJ2-7 gives the full variable domain: KAGVTQTPRYLIKTRGQQVTLSCSPISGHRSVSWYQQTPGQGLQFLFEYFSETQRNKGNFPGRFSGRQFSNSRSEMNVSTLELGDSALYLCASSAGPSESSYEQYFGPGTRLTVT.

The gene calls are TRBV6-1 and TRBJ2-3, with a weak D call TRBD2 (7 bases). Germline CDR1 reads MNHNS; CDR2 reads SASEGT. V lost 7 bases to trimming and J lost 8 bases, with 22 bases between them. The CDR3 is 15 amino acids. The CDR3 here is CASTPGGQRRGTQYF. The CDR3, as DNA: TGTGCCAGCACTCCCGGGGGGCAGCGGCGGGGTACGCAGTATTTT.

The chain employs TRBV19 and TRBJ2-1, with D possibly being TRBD1 (6 bases). Trimming took 3 bases from V and 9 from J, leaving 9 bases between them. The CDR3 covers 12 residues. Germline V gene data show CDR1 as LNHDA and CDR2 as SQIVND (reference sequence). Written as DNA, the CDR3 is TGTGCCAGTAGTATTTGGGGGCGTGAGCAGTTCTTC. Translated: CASSIWGREQFF.

This chain links TRBV10-3 with TRBJ1-2; a weak D match, TRBD1 (6 bases). There are 12 residues in the CDR3. Germline CDR1 is ENHRY and CDR2 is SYGVKD. Trimming stripped 6 bases from V and 7 bases from J, with 12 bases between. The CDR3 DNA sequence: TGTGCCATCAGGGGGGGGCAGGGTGGCTACACCTTC. Translation: CAIRGGQGGYTF.

The chain links TRBV6-5 to TRBJ2-1, with a possible D match to TRBD1 (5 bases). This CDR3 has 15 amino acids. The germline V and J ends were trimmed by 4 bases and 5 bases, with 15 bases remaining between them. Germline-derived CDR1 and CDR2 are MNHEY and SVGAGI. The CDR3 sequence: CASSSQGSAHNEQFF. In DNA, the CDR3 is TGTGCCAGCAGTTCCCAGGGATCGGCCCACAATGAGCAGTTCTTC.

This chain joins TRBV27 and TRBJ2-7, with 9 bases fitting TRBD2. V was clipped by 4 bases and J by 3 bases; unmatched bases: 7. CDR1 and CDR2 from the germline V gene are MNHEY and SMNVEV (reference sequence). CDR3 length equals 15 residues. This CDR3 reads CASSSQTRGGYEQYF. The CDR3 coding sequence is TGTGCCAGCAGTTCCCAAACGCGGGGGGGCTACGAGCAGTACTTC.

V and J are TRBV9 and TRBJ2-7; 8 bases are shared with TRBD2. V lost 4 bases to trimming and J lost 2 bases; unmatched junction nucleotides: 8. Looked up from germline, CDR1 is SGDLS and CDR2 is YYNGEE. The CDR3 sequence is 15 residues long. The CDR3 protein is CASSPQAGGAYEQYF. As DNA, the CDR3 is TGTGCCAGCAGCCCCCAGGCGGGAGGCGCCTACGAGCAGTACTTC.

This clone was observed once. The V gene is TRBV30, the J gene TRBJ2-3, with D possibly TRBD2 on 6 matching bases. Germline V gene data show CDR1 as GTSNPN and CDR2 as SVGIG (reference sequence). The CDR3 extends over 14 amino acids. Trimming pared 0 bases from V and 1 base from J, leaving 8 bases between. The CDR3 region is CAWSVGGGTDTQYF. Here the CDR3 DNA reads TGTGCCTGGAGTGTAGGCGGGGGCACAGATACGCAGTATTTT.

The chain links TRBV29-1 to TRBJ1-3, with D tentatively TRBD1 (5 bases). This CDR3 is built from 12 residues. In germline, CDR1 is SQVTM, CDR2 ANQGSEA. V shed 6 bases and J shed 8 bases, with 14 bases lying between them. The CDR3 is CSVGSEGDTIYF. CDR3 bases: TGCAGCGTCGGATCGGAAGGGGACACCATATATTTT.

The chain uses TRBV10-3 and TRBJ2-7; 11 bases map to TRBD2. Germline values: CDR1 ENHRY, CDR2 SYGVKD. The CDR3 runs to 15 residues. The junction had 7 bases not matched to a gene; V was cut back by 6 bases and J by 3 bases. The CDR3 sequence is CAIRDTSGRYYEQYF. The DNA for the CDR3 is TGTGCCATCAGGGACACTAGCGGGAGATACTACGAGCAGTACTTC.

The chain employs TRBV7-7 and TRBJ2-3, with a tentative D call TRBD2 (8 bases). Trimming stripped 5 bases from V and 4 bases from J, with 19 bases between. In germline, CDR1 is SSHAT, CDR2 FNYEAQ (reference sequence). This CDR3 has 16 residues. Here the CDR3 reads CASSPGRGRGADTQYF. The CDR3 DNA sequence: TGTGCCAGCAGCCCCGGGAGGGGCAGGGGGGCAGATACGCAGTATTTT.

This clone was counted once. This rearrangement joins TRBV4-3 to TRBJ1-2; D is uncertain. Germline lookup yields CDR1 LGHNA and CDR2 YSLEER. CDR3 length equals 15 residues. Trimming took 4 bases from V and 2 from J, leaving 14 bases between them. CDR3 DNA: TGCGCCAGCAGCCGGACTCCGGCAGACAACTATGGCTACACCTTC. Protein: CASSRTPADNYGYTF.

This chain uses TRBV2 with TRBJ1-1; weak D call: TRBD1 (6 bases). Germline V gene sequence: CDR1 SNHLY, CDR2 FYNNEI. V was shortened by 3 bases and J by 0 bases, with 14 bases between the two germline ends. The CDR3 spans 16 residues. The CDR3 coding sequence is TGTGCCAGCAGTGAGGCACAGGGAGTACTGAACACTGAAGCTTTCTTT. Its protein product is CASSEAQGVLNTEAFF. Filled out from reference TRBV2 and TRBJ1-1, the complete variable domain reads EPEVTQTPSHQVTQMGQEVILRCVPISNHLYFYWYRQILGQKVEFLVSFYNNEISEKSEIFDDQFSVERPDGSNFTLKIRSTKLEDSAMYFCASSEAQGVLNTEAFFGQGTRLTVV.